The 3 T cell receptor beta chains below all came from one sample that was sequenced in a study of patients and donors after allogeneic stem cell transplantation. A single record per CDR3 protein comes from TCRdb applying MiXCR to the RT-PCR reads. The sample shows about 9,900 distinct CDR3 sequences, about 6% of them seen only once. Source material: blood, either unsorted or a sorted T cell fraction (not recorded which). These receptors all stem from a human donor who was either an allogeneic HSCT recipient or a stem cell or donor lymphocyte infusion donor (not recorded which). It is not recorded whose cells these are; they may come from a transplant donor.

In DNA, the CDR3 is TGTGCCAGCAGTTTAGGGGGAGCGGGACACGTCAATGAGCAGTTCTTC. Translated, it gives CASSLGGAGHVNEQFF. The V call is TRBV12-3 or TRBV12-4, the J call TRBJ2-1; TRBD2 is a possible D gene (7 bases). This CDR3 comprises 16 residues. V dropped 1 base and J dropped 6 bases, with 16 bases sitting between them.

By share, this clonotype counts as medium-sized. This chain uses TRBV2 with TRBJ2-7; no firm D call. CDR3 length equals 13 residues. Trimming removed 2 bases at V and 3 bases at J, with 8 bases between. Per the germline V gene, CDR1 is SNHLY and CDR2 is FYNNEI. The CDR3 DNA follows: TGTGCCAGCAGTGAATCGGGCCTCTACGAGCAGTACTTC. The encoded protein is CASSESGLYEQYF.

This clonotype was recorded at least ten times. The chain recombines TRBV3-1 with TRBJ2-7; unclear D gene. Trimming cost V 1 base and J 3 bases, with 4 bases left between them. The CDR3 sequence is 12 residues long. CDR1 and CDR2 (germline): LGHDT, YNNKEL (reference sequence). The CDR3 bases are TGTGCCAGCAGCCAAGTTCGCTACGAGCAGTACTTC. It specifies CASSQVRYEQYF.